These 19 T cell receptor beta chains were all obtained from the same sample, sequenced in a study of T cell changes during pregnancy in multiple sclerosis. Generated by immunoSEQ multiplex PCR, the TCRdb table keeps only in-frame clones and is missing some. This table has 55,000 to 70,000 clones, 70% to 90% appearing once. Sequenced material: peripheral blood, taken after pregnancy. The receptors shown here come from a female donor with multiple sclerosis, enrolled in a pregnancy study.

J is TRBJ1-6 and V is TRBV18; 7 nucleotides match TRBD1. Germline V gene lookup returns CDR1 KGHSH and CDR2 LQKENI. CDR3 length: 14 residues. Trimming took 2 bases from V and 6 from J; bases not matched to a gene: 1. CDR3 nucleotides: TGTGCCAGCTCACCAACAGGGGCTAATTCACCCCTCCACTTT. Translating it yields CASSPTGANSPLHF.

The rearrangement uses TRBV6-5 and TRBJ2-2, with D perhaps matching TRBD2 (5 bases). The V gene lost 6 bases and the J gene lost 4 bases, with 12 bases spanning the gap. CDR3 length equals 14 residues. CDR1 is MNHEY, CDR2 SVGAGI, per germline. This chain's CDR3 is CASSRAGLTGELFF. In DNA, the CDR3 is TGTGCCAGCAGCCGAGCCGGACTCACCGGGGAGCTGTTTTTT.

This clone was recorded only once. The CDR3 region has the DNA TGTGCCAGCAGTCCTAGCGGGGGGGCTCTGTTCTACGAGCAGTACTTC. As protein: CASSPSGGALFYEQYF. The chain joins TRBV27 to TRBJ2-7; 12 bases are a match to TRBD2. Trimming took 5 bases from V and 3 from J; bases not matched to a gene: 8. CDR3 size: 16 residues. The germline gives CDR1 MNHEY, CDR2 SMNVEV (reference sequence).

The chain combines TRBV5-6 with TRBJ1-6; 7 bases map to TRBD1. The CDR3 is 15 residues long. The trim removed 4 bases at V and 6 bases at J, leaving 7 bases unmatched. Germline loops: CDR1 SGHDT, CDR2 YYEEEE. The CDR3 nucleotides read TGTGCCAGCAGCCCGGACAGGCGGATTAATTCACCCCTCCACTTT. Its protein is CASSPDRRINSPLHF.

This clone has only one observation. The CDR3 loop is CASSVVGRGGTTDTQYF. The DNA for the CDR3 is TGTGCCAGCAGCGTAGTTGGGCGGGGGGGTACCACAGATACGCAGTATTTT. The chain uses TRBV9 and TRBJ2-3, with 9 bases fitting TRBD2. The CDR3 loop spans 17 amino acids. V trimming: 0 bases; J trimming: 2 bases; junction bases outside the gene matches: 7. The germline gives CDR1 SGDLS, CDR2 YYNGEE. The entire variable domain, with the rest obtained from reference TRBV9 and TRBJ2-3, is as follows: DSGVTQTPKHLITATGQRVTLRCSPRSGDLSVYWYQQSLDQGLQFLIQYYNGEERAKGNILERFSAQQFPDLHSELNLSSLELGDSALYFCASSVVGRGGTTDTQYFGPGTRLTVL.

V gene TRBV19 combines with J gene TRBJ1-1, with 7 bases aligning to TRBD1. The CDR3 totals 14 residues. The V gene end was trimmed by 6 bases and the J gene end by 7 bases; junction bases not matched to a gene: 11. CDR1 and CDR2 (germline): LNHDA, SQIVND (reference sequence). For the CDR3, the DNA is TGTGCCAGTAGATACGACAGGGATTACATTGAAGCTTTCTTT. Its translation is CASRYDRDYIEAFF.

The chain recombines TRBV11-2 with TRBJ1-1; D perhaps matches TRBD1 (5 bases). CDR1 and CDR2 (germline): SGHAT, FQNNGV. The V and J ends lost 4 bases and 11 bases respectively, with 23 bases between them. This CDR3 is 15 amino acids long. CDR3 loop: CASSSQLVRGSVAFF. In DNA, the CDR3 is TGTGCCAGCAGCTCACAGTTAGTTAGGGGAAGCGTTGCTTTCTTT.

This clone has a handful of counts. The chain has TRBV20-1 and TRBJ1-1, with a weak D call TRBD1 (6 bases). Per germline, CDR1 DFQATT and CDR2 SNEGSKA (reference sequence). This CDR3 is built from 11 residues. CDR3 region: CSGTGFTEAFF. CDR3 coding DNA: TGCAGCGGAACAGGGTTCACTGAAGCTTTCTTT.

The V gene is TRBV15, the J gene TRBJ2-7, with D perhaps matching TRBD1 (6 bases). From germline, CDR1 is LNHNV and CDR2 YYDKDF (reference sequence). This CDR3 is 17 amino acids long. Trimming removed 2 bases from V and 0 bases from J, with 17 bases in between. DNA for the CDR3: TGTGCCACCAGCAGACTGACTGGACAGCTAAGCTCCTACGAGCAGTACTTC. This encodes CATSRLTGQLSSYEQYF. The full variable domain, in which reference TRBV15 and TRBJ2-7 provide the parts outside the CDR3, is DAMVIQNPRYQVTQFGKPVTLSCSQTLNHNVMYWYQQKSSQAPKLLFHYYDKDFNNEADTPDNFQSRRPNTSFCFLDIRSPGLGDTAMYLCATSRLTGQLSSYEQYFGPGTRLTVT.

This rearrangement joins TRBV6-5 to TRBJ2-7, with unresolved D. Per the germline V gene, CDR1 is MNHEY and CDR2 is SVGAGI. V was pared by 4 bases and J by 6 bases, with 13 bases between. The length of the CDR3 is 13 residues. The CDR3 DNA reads TGTGCCAGCAGTTGGGCAGTAAGAGCCGAGCAGTACTTC. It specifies CASSWAVRAEQYF.

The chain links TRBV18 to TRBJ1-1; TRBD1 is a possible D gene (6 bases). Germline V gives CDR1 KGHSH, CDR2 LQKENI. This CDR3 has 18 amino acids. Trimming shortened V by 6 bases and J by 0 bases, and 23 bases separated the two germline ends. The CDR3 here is CASSPSRTGGSMNTEAFF. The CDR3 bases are TGTGCCAGCTCTCCCTCCCGGACGGGGGGCTCGATGAACACTGAAGCTTTCTTT. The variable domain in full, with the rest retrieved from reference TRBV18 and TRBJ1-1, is NAGVMQNPRHLVRRRGQEARLRCSPMKGHSHVYWYRQLPEEGLKFMVYLQKENIIDESGMPKERFSAEFPKEGPSILRIQQVVRGDSAAYFCASSPSRTGGSMNTEAFFGQGTRLTVV.

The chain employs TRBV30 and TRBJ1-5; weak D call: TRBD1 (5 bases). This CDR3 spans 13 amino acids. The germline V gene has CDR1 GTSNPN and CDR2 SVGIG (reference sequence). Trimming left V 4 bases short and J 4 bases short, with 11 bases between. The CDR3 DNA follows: TGTGCCTGGAACCCGGACACGAATCAGCCCCAGCATTTT. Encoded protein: CAWNPDTNQPQHF.

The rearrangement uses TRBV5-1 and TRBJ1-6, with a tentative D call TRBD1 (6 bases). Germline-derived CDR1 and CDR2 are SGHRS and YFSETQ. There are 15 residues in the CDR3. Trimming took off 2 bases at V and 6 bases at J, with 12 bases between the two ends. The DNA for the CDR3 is TGCGCCAGCAGCTTCACCGGGACACTTAATTCACCCCTCCACTTT. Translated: CASSFTGTLNSPLHF.

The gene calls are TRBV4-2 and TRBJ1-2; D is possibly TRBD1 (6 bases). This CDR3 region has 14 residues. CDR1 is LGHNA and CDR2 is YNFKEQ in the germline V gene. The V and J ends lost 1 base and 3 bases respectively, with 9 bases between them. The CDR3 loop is CASSQAPGDYGYTF. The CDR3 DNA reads TGTGCCAGCAGCCAAGCTCCAGGGGACTATGGCTACACCTTC.

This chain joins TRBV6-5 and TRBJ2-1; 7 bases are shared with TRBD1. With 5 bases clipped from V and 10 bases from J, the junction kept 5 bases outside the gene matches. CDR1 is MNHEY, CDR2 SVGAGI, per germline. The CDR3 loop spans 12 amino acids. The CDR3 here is CASSRGRLEQFF. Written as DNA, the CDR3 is TGTGCCAGCAGTAGGGGGCGCTTGGAGCAGTTCTTC.

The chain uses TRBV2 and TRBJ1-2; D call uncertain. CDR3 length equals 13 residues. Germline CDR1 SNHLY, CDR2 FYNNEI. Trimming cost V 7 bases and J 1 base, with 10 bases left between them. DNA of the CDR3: TGTGCCAGCATGGTCAGACTTAACTATGGCTACACCTTC. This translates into CASMVRLNYGYTF.

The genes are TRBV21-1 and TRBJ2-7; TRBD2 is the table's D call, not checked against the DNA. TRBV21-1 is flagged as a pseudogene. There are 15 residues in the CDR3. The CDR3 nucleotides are TGTGCCAGCGACAGCGGGGGACTTAGCTCCTACGAGCAGTACTTC. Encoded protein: CASDSGGLSSYEQYF.

The CDR3 is CASSLQALTGELFF. The CDR3 DNA sequence: TGCGCCAGCAGCCTACAGGCCCTCACCGGGGAGCTGTTTTTT. V gene TRBV5-1 combines with J gene TRBJ2-2; TRBD1 is a possible D gene (5 bases). The CDR3 spans 14 residues. Trimming left V 4 bases short and J 4 bases short, with 11 bases between. Per germline, CDR1 SGHRS and CDR2 YFSETQ.

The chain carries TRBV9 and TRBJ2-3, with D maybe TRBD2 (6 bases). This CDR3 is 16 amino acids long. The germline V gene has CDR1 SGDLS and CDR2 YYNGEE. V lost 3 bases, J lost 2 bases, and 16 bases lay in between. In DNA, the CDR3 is TGTGCCAGCAGCGGGCCCTGGGGGGACGCCACAGATACGCAGTATTTT. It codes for CASSGPWGDATDTQYF. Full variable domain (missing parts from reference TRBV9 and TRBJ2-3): DSGVTQTPKHLITATGQRVTLRCSPRSGDLSVYWYQQSLDQGLQFLIQYYNGEERAKGNILERFSAQQFPDLHSELNLSSLELGDSALYFCASSGPWGDATDTQYFGPGTRLTVL.